This is a list of T cell receptor beta chains from one sample in a study of T cell responses to AZD1222 COVID-19 vaccine. Clones were read by immunoSEQ multiplex PCR, and TCRdb kept only the in-frame ones, dropping some. The data show 180,000 or so clones, approximately 89% seen once. Sequenced material: peripheral blood, taken 28 days after the second AZD1222 dose. All receptors derive from an adult who received the AZD1222 COVID-19 vaccine. Both conserved end residues are part of each CDR3. D genes are given only for firm matches. Rows give clone size only sometimes, using once, few, many, or a class for an expanded clone.

cdr3_nt cdr3_aa v_call clone_size d_call j_call
TGTGCCAGCAGTTCGATACAGGGGGCGCTGGGGGGAGGCAATCAGCCCCAGCATTTT CASSSIQGALGGGNQPQHF TRBV27 few TRBD1 TRBJ1-5
TGTGCCAGCTCACCCTCTGGGATTCAAGAGACCCAGTACTTC CASSPSGIQETQYF TRBV18 . . TRBJ2-5
TGTGCCAGCAGCCCGTACACAGGAGGACAGCTCGGGCGAAACACCATATATTTT CASSPYTGGQLGRNTIYF TRBV3-1/TRBV3-2 once . TRBJ1-3
TGTGCCAGTACCCTGGACTTCTATAGCAATCAGCCCCAGCATTTT CASTLDFYSNQPQHF TRBV19 . . TRBJ1-5
TGTGCCAGCTCCGCTTCACAGGAGACCCAGTACTTC CASSASQETQYF TRBV25-1 . . TRBJ2-5
TGTGCCAGCAAGGGCGAGGGGATACGGACAGATACGCAGTATTTT CASKGEGIRTDTQYF TRBV2 . . TRBJ2-3
TGCGCCAGCAGCCTTGCAGACCCATCGGGGGCCAGCGGGGCTTTCTTT CASSLADPSGASGAFF TRBV5-1 . . TRBJ1-1
TGTGCCAGCAGTTCGACTCGACTCTACGAGCAGTACTTC CASSSTRLYEQYF TRBV6-2/TRBV6-3 . . TRBJ2-7
TGTGCCAGCAGCTCAACACTAAACACTGAAGCTTTCTTT CASSSTLNTEAFF TRBV7-3 . . TRBJ1-1
TGCGCCAGCAGCTTGGAGCGGAGTGAGCAGTTCTTC CASSLERSEQFF TRBV5-1 . . TRBJ2-1
TGCGCCAGCACCTCTATGCCCGGGACAAGCTCCTACAATGAGCAGTTCTTC CASTSMPGTSSYNEQFF TRBV4-1 . . TRBJ2-1
TGCGCCAGCAGCTTAGGGACTAGCGGGGCCGCAGATACGCAGTATTTT CASSLGTSGAADTQYF TRBV5-1 . TRBD2 TRBJ2-3
TGTGCCAGCAGCCTCGAGGTAGTTCCCTACGAGCAGTACTTC CASSLEVVPYEQYF TRBV7-2 . . TRBJ2-7
TGTGCCAGTAGTGCATCTAGCACAGATACGCAGTATTTT CASSASSTDTQYF TRBV19 . . TRBJ2-3
TGTGCCAGCAGTGAAGGCCCCGGACTAGCGGCCTACAATGAGCAGTTCTTC CASSEGPGLAAYNEQFF TRBV6-1 . TRBD2 TRBJ2-1
TGTGCCAGTAGTATAGTCCCGGGACTGGAAAGGGATGAGCAGTTCTTC CASSIVPGLERDEQFF TRBV19 . . TRBJ2-1
TGTGCCAGCAGCCGTCAGGGGGCGGGAGGCTACACCTTC CASSRQGAGGYTF TRBV7-9 . TRBD1 TRBJ1-2
TGTGCCATCAGTGAGTCGGGACTAGCGCCCTACAATGAGCAGTTCTTC CAISESGLAPYNEQFF TRBV10-3 . TRBD2 TRBJ2-1
TGTGCCTTGTACCCCAGCGGGGTCTACTCCTACGAGCAGTACTTC CALYPSGVYSYEQYF TRBV30 . TRBD2 TRBJ2-7
TGTGCCAGCAGCCAACTACAGGGCTACGAGCAGTACTTC CASSQLQGYEQYF TRBV14 . . TRBJ2-7
TGCGCCAGCAGCCCCCGGTGGACTAGCGGGGCCCGGGGGGAGCTGTTTTTT CASSPRWTSGARGELFF TRBV5-1 . TRBD2 TRBJ2-2
TGTGCCAGCAGCCCTGGACTAGCGGAAGCCTACGAGCAGTACTTC CASSPGLAEAYEQYF TRBV7-2 . TRBD2 TRBJ2-7